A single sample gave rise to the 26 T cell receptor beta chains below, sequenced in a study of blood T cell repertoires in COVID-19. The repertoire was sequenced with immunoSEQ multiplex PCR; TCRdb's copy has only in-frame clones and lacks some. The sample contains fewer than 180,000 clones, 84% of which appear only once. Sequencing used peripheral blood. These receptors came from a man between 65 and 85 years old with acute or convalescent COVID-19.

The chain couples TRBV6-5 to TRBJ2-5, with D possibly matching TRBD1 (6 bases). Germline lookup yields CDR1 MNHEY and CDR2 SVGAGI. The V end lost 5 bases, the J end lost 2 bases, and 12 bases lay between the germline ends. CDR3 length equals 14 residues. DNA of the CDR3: TGTGCCAGCAGTAACCCAGGGGTGCAAGAGACCCAGTACTTC. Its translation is CASSNPGVQETQYF.

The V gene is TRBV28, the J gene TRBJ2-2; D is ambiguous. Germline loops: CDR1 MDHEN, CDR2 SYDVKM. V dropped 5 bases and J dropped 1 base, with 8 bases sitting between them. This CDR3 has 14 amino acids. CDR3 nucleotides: TGTGCCAGCAGTCATTACATGAACACCGGGGAGCTGTTTTTT. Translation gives CASSHYMNTGELFF. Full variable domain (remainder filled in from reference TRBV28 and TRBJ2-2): DVKVTQSSRYLVKRTGEKVFLECVQDMDHENMFWYRQDPGLGLRLIYFSYDVKMKEKGDIPEGYSVSREKKERFSLILESASTNQTSMYLCASSHYMNTGELFFGEGSRLTVL.

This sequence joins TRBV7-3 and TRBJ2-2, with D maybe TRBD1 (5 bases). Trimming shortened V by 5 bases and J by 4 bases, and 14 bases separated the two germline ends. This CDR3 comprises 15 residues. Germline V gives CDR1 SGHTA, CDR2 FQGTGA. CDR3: CASSPPWTITGELFF. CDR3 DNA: TGTGCCAGCAGCCCCCCCTGGACAATCACCGGGGAGCTGTTTTTT.

CDR3 protein: CASSQGVGVWDNEQFF. The CDR3 coding sequence is TGTGCCAGCAGCCAAGGGGTCGGGGTCTGGGACAATGAGCAGTTCTTC. The chain combines TRBV3-1 (or the pseudogene TRBV3-2) with TRBJ2-1; a weak D match, TRBD2 (5 bases). CDR1 and CDR2 (germline): LGHDT, YNNKEL (reference sequence). The V and J ends lost 1 base and 5 bases respectively, with 15 bases between them. The CDR3 consists of 16 residues.

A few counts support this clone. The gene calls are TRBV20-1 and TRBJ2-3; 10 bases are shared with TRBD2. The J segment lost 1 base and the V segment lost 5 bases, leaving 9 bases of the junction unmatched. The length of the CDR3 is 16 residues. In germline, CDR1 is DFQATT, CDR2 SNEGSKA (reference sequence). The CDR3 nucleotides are TGCAGTGCTCGTGCTTTTCTAGCGGGAGGCACAGATACGCAGTATTTT. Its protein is CSARAFLAGGTDTQYF.

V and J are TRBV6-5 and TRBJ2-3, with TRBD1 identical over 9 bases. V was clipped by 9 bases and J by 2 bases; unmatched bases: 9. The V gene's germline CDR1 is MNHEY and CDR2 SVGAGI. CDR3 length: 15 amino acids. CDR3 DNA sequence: TGTGCCAGTTCGACGGACAGGGGATCCACAGATACGCAGTATTTT. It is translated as CASSTDRGSTDTQYF.

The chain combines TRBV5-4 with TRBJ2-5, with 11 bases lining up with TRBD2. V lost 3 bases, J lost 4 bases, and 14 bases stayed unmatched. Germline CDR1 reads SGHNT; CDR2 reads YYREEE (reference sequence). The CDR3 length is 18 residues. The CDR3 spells CASSYSVAGGGIRETQYF. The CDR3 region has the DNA TGTGCCAGCAGCTATTCCGTAGCGGGGGGGGGTATTCGAGAGACCCAGTACTTC.

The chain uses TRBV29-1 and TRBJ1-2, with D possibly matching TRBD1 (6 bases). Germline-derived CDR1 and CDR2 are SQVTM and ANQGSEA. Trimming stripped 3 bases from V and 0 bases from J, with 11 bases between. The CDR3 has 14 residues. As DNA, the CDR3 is TGCAGCGTTGATGGGACACCCTCTAACTATGGCTACACCTTC. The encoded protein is CSVDGTPSNYGYTF.

In nucleotides, the CDR3 is TGTGCCAGCAGCTTAGCGGGACTAGCGGCCAGAACCGGGGAGCTGTTTTTT. Encoded protein: CASSLAGLAARTGELFF. The rearrangement uses TRBV7-2 and TRBJ2-2; TRBD2 matches 11 bases. CDR1 is SGHTA, CDR2 FQGNSA, per germline. J lost 5 bases, V lost 0 bases, and 5 bases had no gene match. The CDR3 length is 17 residues.

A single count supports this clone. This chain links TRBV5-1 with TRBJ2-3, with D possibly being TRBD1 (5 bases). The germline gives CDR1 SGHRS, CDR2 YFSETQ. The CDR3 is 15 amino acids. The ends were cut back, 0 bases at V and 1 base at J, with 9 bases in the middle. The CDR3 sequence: CASSLADRRTDTQYF. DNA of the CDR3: TGCGCCAGCAGCTTGGCCGACAGACGCACAGATACGCAGTATTTT.

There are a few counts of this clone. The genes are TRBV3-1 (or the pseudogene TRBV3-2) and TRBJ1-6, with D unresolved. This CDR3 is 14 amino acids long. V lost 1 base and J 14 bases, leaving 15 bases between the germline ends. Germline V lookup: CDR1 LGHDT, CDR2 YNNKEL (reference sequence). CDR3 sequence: CASSQGSSTGSLHF. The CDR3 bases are TGTGCCAGCAGCCAAGGGAGTTCAACGGGGTCCCTCCACTTT.

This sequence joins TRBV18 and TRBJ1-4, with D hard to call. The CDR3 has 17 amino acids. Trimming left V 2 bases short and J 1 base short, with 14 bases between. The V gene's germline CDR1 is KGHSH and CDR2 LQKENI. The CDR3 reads CASSPSGRGLTNEKLFF. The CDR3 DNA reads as TGTGCCAGCTCACCAAGCGGTCGGGGTTTAACTAATGAAAAACTGTTTTTT.

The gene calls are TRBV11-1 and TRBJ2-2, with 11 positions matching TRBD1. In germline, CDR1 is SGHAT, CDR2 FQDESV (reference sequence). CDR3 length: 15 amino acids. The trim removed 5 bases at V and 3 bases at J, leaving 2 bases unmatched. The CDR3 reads CASSGQGAHTGELFF. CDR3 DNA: TGTGCCAGCAGCGGACAGGGGGCGCACACCGGGGAGCTGTTTTTT. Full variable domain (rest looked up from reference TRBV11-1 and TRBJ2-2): EAEVAQSPRYKITEKSQAVAFWCDPISGHATLYWYRQILGQGPELLVQFQDESVVDDSQLPKDRFSAERLKGVDSTLKIQPAELGDSAMYLCASSGQGAHTGELFFGEGSRLTVL.

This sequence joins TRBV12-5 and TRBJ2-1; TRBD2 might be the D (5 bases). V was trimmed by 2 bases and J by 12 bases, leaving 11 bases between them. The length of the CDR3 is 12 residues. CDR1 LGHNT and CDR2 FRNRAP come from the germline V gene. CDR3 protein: CASGLIPEGQFF. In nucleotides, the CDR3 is TGTGCTAGTGGTTTGATCCCTGAGGGGCAGTTCTTC.

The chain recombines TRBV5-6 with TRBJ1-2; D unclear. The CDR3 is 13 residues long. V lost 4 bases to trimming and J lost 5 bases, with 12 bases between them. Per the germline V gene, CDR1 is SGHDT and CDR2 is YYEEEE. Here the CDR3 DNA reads TGTGCCAGCAGCCGGACTTCCGGGTATGGCTACACCTTC. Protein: CASSRTSGYGYTF.

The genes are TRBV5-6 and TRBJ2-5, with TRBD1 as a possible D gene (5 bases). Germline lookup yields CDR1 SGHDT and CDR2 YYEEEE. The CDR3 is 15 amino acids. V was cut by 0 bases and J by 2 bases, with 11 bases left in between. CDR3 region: CASSLEIQGQETQYF. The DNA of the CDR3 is TGTGCCAGCAGCTTGGAAATTCAGGGTCAAGAGACCCAGTACTTC. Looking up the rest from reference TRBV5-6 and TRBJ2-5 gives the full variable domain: DAGVTQSPTHLIKTRGQQVTLRCSPKSGHDTVSWYQQALGQGPQFIFQYYEEEERQRGNFPDRFSGHQFPNYSSELNVNALLLGDSALYLCASSLEIQGQETQYFGPGTRLLVL.

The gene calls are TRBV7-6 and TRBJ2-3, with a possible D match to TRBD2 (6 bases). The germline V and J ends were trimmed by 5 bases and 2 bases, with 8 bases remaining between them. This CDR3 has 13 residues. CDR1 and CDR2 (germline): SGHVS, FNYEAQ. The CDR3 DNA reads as TGTGCCAGCAGCCGGGACTTCACAGATACGCAGTATTTT. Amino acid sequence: CASSRDFTDTQYF.

CDR3 residues: CASREGPATNYGYTF. CDR3 nucleotides: TGTGCCAGCAGAGAGGGCCCCGCCACCAACTATGGCTACACCTTC. This chain uses TRBV6-5 with TRBJ1-2; D gene unclear. This CDR3 is 15 amino acids long. Trimming stripped 6 bases from V and 2 bases from J, with 16 bases between. Germline assignment: CDR1 MNHEY and CDR2 SVGAGI.

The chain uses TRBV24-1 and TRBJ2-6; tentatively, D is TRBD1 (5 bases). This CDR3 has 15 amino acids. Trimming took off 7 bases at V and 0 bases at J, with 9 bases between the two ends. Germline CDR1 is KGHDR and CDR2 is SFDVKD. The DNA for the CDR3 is TGTGCCACCAGCGCAGGGAACTCTGGGGCCAACGTCCTGACTTTC. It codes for CATSAGNSGANVLTF.

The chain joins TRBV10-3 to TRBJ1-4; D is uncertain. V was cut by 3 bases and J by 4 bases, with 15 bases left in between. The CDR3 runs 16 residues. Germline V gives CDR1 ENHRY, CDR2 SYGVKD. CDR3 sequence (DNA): TGTGCCATCAGTGATGGTGGAGGGTTCTATAATGAAAAACTGTTTTTT. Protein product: CAISDGGGFYNEKLFF.

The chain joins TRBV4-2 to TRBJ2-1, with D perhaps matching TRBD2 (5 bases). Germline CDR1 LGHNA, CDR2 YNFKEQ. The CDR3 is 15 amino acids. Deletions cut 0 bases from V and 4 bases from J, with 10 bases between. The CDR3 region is CASSQDRAVYNEQFF. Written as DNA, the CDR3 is TGTGCCAGCAGCCAAGATCGAGCGGTTTACAATGAGCAGTTCTTC.

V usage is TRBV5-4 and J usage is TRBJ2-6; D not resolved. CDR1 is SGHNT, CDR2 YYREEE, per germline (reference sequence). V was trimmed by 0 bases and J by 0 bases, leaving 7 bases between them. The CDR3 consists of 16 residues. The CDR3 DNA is TGTGCCAGCAGCTTGGGACTGCACTCTGGGGCCAACGTCCTGACTTTC. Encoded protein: CASSLGLHSGANVLTF.

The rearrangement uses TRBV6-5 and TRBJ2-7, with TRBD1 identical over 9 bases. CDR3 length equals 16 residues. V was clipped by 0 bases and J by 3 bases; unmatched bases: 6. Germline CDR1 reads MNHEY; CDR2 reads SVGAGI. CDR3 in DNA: TGTGCCAGCAGTTACTCAAAAGTGGGACAGGGCTACGAGCAGTACTTC. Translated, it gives CASSYSKVGQGYEQYF.

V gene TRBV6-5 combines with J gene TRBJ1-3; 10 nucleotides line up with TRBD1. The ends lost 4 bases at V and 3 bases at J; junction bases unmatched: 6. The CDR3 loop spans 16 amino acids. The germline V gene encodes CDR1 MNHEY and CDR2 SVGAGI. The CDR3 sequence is CASSWTGGEDGNTIYF. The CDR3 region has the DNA TGTGCCAGCAGTTGGACAGGGGGAGAGGATGGAAACACCATATATTTT.

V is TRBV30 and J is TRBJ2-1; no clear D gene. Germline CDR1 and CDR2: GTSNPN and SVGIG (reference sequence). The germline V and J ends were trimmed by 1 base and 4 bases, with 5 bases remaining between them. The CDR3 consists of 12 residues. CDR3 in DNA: TGTGCCTGGAGTGCGACTTACAATGAGCAGTTCTTC. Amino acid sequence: CAWSATYNEQFF. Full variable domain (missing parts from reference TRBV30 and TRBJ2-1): SQTIHQWPATLVQPVGSPLSLECTVEGTSNPNLYWYRQAAGRGLQLLFYSVGIGQISSEVPQNLSASRPQDRQFILSSKKLLLSDSGFYLCAWSATYNEQFFGPGTRLTVL.

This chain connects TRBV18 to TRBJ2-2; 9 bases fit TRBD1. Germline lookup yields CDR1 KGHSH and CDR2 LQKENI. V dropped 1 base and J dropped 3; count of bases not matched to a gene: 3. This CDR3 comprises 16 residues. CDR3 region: CASSPLRTGDTGELFF. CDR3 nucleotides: TGTGCCAGCTCACCACTCCGGACAGGGGACACCGGGGAGCTGTTTTTT.